Given below is one T cell receptor beta chain in context. In the source study's methods: Amplified reference gene primers provided the basis for estimating nucleated cell counts. Profiling relied on immunoSEQ multiplex PCR, and the TCRdb table lists in-frame clones only, not all of them. The V and J calls and the clone size are those of that table, but D and trimming were determined from the DNA. The table lists about 80,000 clones, roughly 76% of them singletons. The source of the sample is a study of blood T cell repertoires in COVID-19. About the study: The origin of the acute and convalescent COVID-19 samples was the United States, Italy and Spain. Nucleic acid was either cDNA or gDNA, and it came from T cells, B-cell-depleted T cells, or PBMCs.

The receptor's source is a man between 65 and 79 years old with active or convalescent COVID-19. Sequenced input: peripheral blood.

CDR3 residues: CASSLRGWSPNQPQHF. In DNA, the CDR3 is TGTGCCAGCAGCCTCAGGGGTTGGTCCCCAAATCAGCCCCAGCATTTT. The V and J genes are TRBV7-2 and TRBJ1-5, with D perhaps TRBD1 (6 bases). The CDR3 totals 16 residues. V shed 5 bases and J shed 4 bases, with 18 bases lying between them. Germline CDR1 and CDR2: SGHTA and FQGNSA.